This T cell receptor beta chain emerged from a study of shared clonotypes between healthy human individuals. Here immunoSEQ multiplex PCR was the method, and the copy in TCRdb shows in-frame clones only, minus some. Here the sample spans roughly 1 million clones, under 80% being singletons. Looked up from germline, CDR1 is SGHVS and CDR2 is FNYEAQ. With 5 bases clipped from V and 2 bases from J, the junction kept 6 bases outside the gene matches. CDR3 length: 15 amino acids. The sample consisted of memory CD4+ T cells sorted from blood. The subset was: CD45RA-negative fraction. The chain employs TRBV7-6 and TRBJ2-3; the match to TRBD2 covers 8 bases. This TCR came from a man aged 18 to 35 in good health. The CDR3 protein is CASSKSGGHTDTQYF. CDR3 DNA: TGTGCCAGCAGCAAAAGCGGGGGCCACACAGATACGCAGTATTTT. The full variable domain, rest sourced from reference TRBV7-6 and TRBJ2-3, is GAGVSQSPRYKVTKRGQDVALRCDPISGHVSLYWYRQALGQGPEFLTYFNYEAQQDKSGLPNDRFSAERPEGSISTLTIQRTEQRDSAMYRCASSKSGGHTDTQYFGPGTRLTVL.